This passage covers 29 T cell receptor beta chains from one sample sequenced in a study of T cells after yellow fever vaccination. TCRdb used MiXCR to reprocess the 5' RACE reads, holding one entry per CDR3 protein. Here the sample spans some 100,000 distinct CDR3 sequences, 5.5% to 8% being singletons. The starting material was CD4+ T cells sorted from PBMCs, obtained roughly 45 days after the first yellow fever vaccination. The source of these receptors is a man between 18 and 29 years old who received the YFV17D yellow fever vaccine.

This clonotype was counted at least ten times. CDR3 sequence (DNA): TGTGCCAGCCGCCTCTCAGGAGGCGTCGGCACTGAAGCTTTCTTT. The encoded protein is CASRLSGGVGTEAFF. The gene calls are TRBV7-2 and TRBJ1-1; D gene uncertain. The CDR3 has 15 amino acids. Germline lookup yields CDR1 SGHTA and CDR2 FQGNSA. V shed 8 bases and J shed 4 bases, with 20 bases lying between them.

This clonotype was observed many times. The genes are TRBV6-1 and TRBJ1-2; D gene unclear. The CDR3 has 13 residues. V dropped 4 bases and J dropped 6 bases, with 12 bases sitting between them. Looked up from germline, CDR1 is MNHNS and CDR2 is SASEGT. CDR3 amino acids: CASSAQEFDGYTF. DNA of the CDR3: TGTGCCAGCAGTGCGCAGGAATTTGATGGCTACACCTTC.

This clonotype was observed many times. V usage is TRBV4-1 and J usage is TRBJ2-1, with TRBD1 matching 8 bases. Trimming at V came to 0 bases and at J to 4 bases, leaving 2 bases not matched to a gene. Germline CDR1 reads MGHRA; CDR2 reads YSYEKL. The CDR3 runs to 15 residues. The CDR3 reads CASSQEGTGYNEQFF. CDR3 nucleotide sequence: TGCGCCAGCAGCCAAGAGGGGACAGGATACAATGAGCAGTTCTTC.

Many counts were recorded for this clonotype. The chain links TRBV3-1 to TRBJ1-1, with no clear D. The CDR3 sequence is 15 residues long. Looked up from germline, CDR1 is LGHDT and CDR2 is YNNKEL (reference sequence). Deletions cut 0 bases from V and 6 bases from J, with 14 bases between. CDR3 loop: CASSQDPRSMAEAFF. DNA of the CDR3: TGTGCCAGCAGCCAAGATCCGAGATCAATGGCTGAAGCTTTCTTT. Full variable domain (outside the CDR3, taken from reference TRBV3-1 and TRBJ1-1): DTAVSQTPKYLVTQMGNDKSIKCEQNLGHDTMYWYKQDSKKFLKIMFSYNNKELIINETVPNRFSPKSPDKAHLNLHINSLELGDSAVYFCASSQDPRSMAEAFFGQGTRLTVV.

Ten or more counts support this clonotype. This chain uses TRBV5-1 with TRBJ2-3; TRBD2 matches at 13 bases. CDR3 length equals 16 residues. Germline V gene sequence: CDR1 SGHRS, CDR2 YFSETQ. J gave up 3 bases and V 5 bases, and 6 bases lay outside the gene matches. CDR3 loop: CASRRTSGGPTDTQYF. CDR3 coding DNA: TGCGCCAGCAGGAGGACTAGCGGGGGACCAACAGATACGCAGTATTTT.

This clonotype was picked up many times. The V call is TRBV4-2, the J call TRBJ2-2; 9 bases map to TRBD1. This CDR3 comprises 17 residues. Germline CDR1 is LGHNA and CDR2 is YNFKEQ. V dropped 4 bases and J dropped 3; count of bases not matched to a gene: 9. The CDR3 DNA follows: TGTGCCAGCAGCCTTTCCGGGACAGGGTTGGACACCGGGGAGCTGTTTTTT. As protein: CASSLSGTGLDTGELFF.

This clonotype was seen more than once but under ten times. The genes are TRBV20-1 and TRBJ2-7; D remains unclear. The CDR3 sequence is 12 residues long. The germline V gene has CDR1 DFQATT and CDR2 SNEGSKA (reference sequence). V lost 1 base, J lost 6 bases, and 10 bases lay in between. The CDR3 sequence: CSARGYPSEQYV. The CDR3 DNA sequence: TGCAGTGCTAGAGGGTATCCGTCCGAGCAGTACGTC.

In this sample, this clonotype turned up many times. The chain is built from TRBV20-1 and TRBJ2-1; TRBD1 is a possible D gene (6 bases). Trimming shortened V by 3 bases and J by 8 bases, and 17 bases separated the two germline ends. The germline V gene has CDR1 DFQATT and CDR2 SNEGSKA (reference sequence). The CDR3 is made up of 14 amino acids. CDR3: CSARTGWGRHEQFF. CDR3 nucleotide sequence: TGCAGTGCTAGGACAGGTTGGGGTCGTCATGAGCAGTTCTTC.

Ten or more counts support this clonotype. This chain links TRBV7-3 with TRBJ2-5, with D possibly matching TRBD2 (5 bases). The CDR3 is 13 residues long. Trimming took 5 bases from V and 2 from J, leaving 9 bases between them. The V gene's germline CDR1 is SGHTA and CDR2 FQGTGA. DNA for the CDR3: TGTGCCAGCAGCACAGTAGCGCAAGAGACCCAGTACTTC. It is translated as CASSTVAQETQYF.

This clonotype was found many times. This chain uses TRBV20-1 with TRBJ1-1, with D possibly TRBD1 on 6 matching bases. V lost 6 bases to trimming and J lost 2 bases, with 19 bases between them. Germline V CDR1 and CDR2: DFQATT, SNEGSKA (reference sequence). The CDR3 sequence is 15 residues long. CDR3 in amino acids: CSAPKPGHRNTEAFF. Written as DNA, the CDR3 is TGCAGTGCCCCGAAACCGGGACATAGAAACACTGAAGCTTTCTTT.

This clonotype was seen ten or more times. The rearrangement uses TRBV7-9 and TRBJ2-7; D remains ambiguous. There are 13 residues in the CDR3. V gave up 5 bases and J gave up 5 bases, with 13 bases separating them. Germline CDR1 SEHNR, CDR2 FQNEAQ (reference sequence). Written as DNA, the CDR3 is TGTGCCAGCAGCCCTGGGTGGGCGCACGAGCAGTACTTC. It specifies CASSPGWAHEQYF.

This clonotype appeared many times. The chain couples TRBV28 to TRBJ1-1; no clear D. Looked up from germline, CDR1 is MDHEN and CDR2 is SYDVKM. The CDR3 covers 12 residues. Trimming shortened V by 8 bases and J by 2 bases, and 9 bases separated the two germline ends. The CDR3 is CASESVNTEAFF. The CDR3 DNA is TGTGCCAGCGAGTCAGTAAACACTGAAGCTTTCTTT.

This clonotype was counted ten times or more. This chain links TRBV4-2 with TRBJ1-2; possibly TRBD1 for D (5 bases). Germline V gene data show CDR1 as LGHNA and CDR2 as YNFKEQ. Trimming left V 3 bases short and J 6 bases short, with 17 bases between. The CDR3 consists of 15 residues. The CDR3 loop is CASSQGSGTFHGYTF. CDR3 DNA: TGTGCCAGCAGCCAGGGATCCGGGACCTTCCATGGCTACACCTTC.

As concerns this clonotype: One base away lies a much larger clone, so this may be a sequencing read error. The chain combines TRBV7-8 with TRBJ2-1; D gene unclear. The J call is doubtful: the DNA matches TRBJ2-7 better. The V gene's germline CDR1 is SGHVS and CDR2 FQNEAQ. The CDR3 loop spans 14 amino acids. Written as DNA, the CDR3 is TGTGCCAGCAGCTGGGATGGATTTGACTCCTCGCAGTACTTC. Translated, it gives CASSWDGFDSSQYF.

This clonotype was counted ten times or more. The rearrangement links TRBV4-3 to TRBJ2-3; D is unclear. The CDR3 contains 16 residues. The V end lost 0 bases, the J end lost 6 bases, and 16 bases lay between the germline ends. The germline CDR1 and CDR2 sequences are LGHNA and YSLEER. CDR3: CASSQDIGQAGDTQYF. The CDR3 DNA sequence: TGCGCCAGCAGCCAAGATATCGGGCAGGCCGGTGATACGCAGTATTTT.

This clonotype was observed at least ten times. The chain employs TRBV29-1 and TRBJ1-1; tentatively, D is TRBD1 (5 bases). Germline assignment: CDR1 SQVTM and CDR2 ANQGSEA. Trimming removed 4 bases from V and 0 bases from J, with 9 bases in between. CDR3 size: 13 residues. CDR3 region: CSVGTLLNTEAFF. In DNA, the CDR3 is TGCAGCGTTGGGACACTCTTGAACACTGAAGCTTTCTTT.

This clonotype was counted at least ten times. The CDR3 DNA follows: TGTGCCAGCAGTCCCGAAGGGGGTAGGGAGACCCAGTACTTC. As protein: CASSPEGGRETQYF. This rearrangement joins TRBV6-2 or TRBV6-3 to TRBJ2-5; D may be TRBD1 (6 bases). Germline V CDR1 and CDR2: MNHEY, SVGEGT. The V end was cut by 5 bases, the J end by 5 bases, with 15 bases between. This CDR3 has 14 residues.

At least ten counts were recorded for this clonotype. The V gene is TRBV12-5, the J gene TRBJ2-3, with D perhaps TRBD2 (7 bases). Trimming stripped 6 bases from V and 10 bases from J, with 29 bases between. Germline assignment: CDR1 LGHNT and CDR2 FRNRAP. This CDR3 is built from 17 residues. CDR3 DNA sequence: TGTGCTAGTGGCCACAACGGGGCAGGGGAGGGCAGATCAGCGCAGTATTTT. Protein sequence: CASGHNGAGEGRSAQYF.

This clonotype was seen ten or more times. The rearrangement joins TRBV20-1 to TRBJ2-7; 15 bases agree with TRBD2. The germline V gene has CDR1 DFQATT and CDR2 SNEGSKA (reference sequence). Trimming removed 6 bases from V and 2 bases from J; junction bases left unmatched: 8. CDR3 length equals 16 residues. CDR3: CSATGTSGGQTYEQYV. CDR3 DNA: TGCAGTGCCACCGGGACTAGCGGGGGGCAAACCTACGAGCAGTACGTC.

The V and J genes are TRBV19 and TRBJ2-1; 13 positions match TRBD2. The CDR3 consists of 14 residues. The V segment lost 9 bases and the J segment 5 bases; nucleotides outside the gene matches: 4. Per germline, CDR1 LNHDA and CDR2 SQIVND (reference sequence). The DNA for the CDR3 is TGTGCCAGCCGTGGACTAGCGGGGGACAATGAGCAGTTCTTC. It translates to CASRGLAGDNEQFF.

This clonotype was counted ten times or more. This chain joins TRBV24-1 and TRBJ2-1, with D possibly TRBD1 on 5 matching bases. CDR3 size: 15 residues. CDR1 and CDR2 from the germline V gene are KGHDR and SFDVKD. The V end was cut by 4 bases, the J end by 5 bases, with 14 bases between. Here the CDR3 DNA reads TGTGCCACCAGTGACCCCCGGTCAGGGAACAATGAGCAGTTCTTC. Its translation is CATSDPRSGNNEQFF.

This clonotype has a count of ten or more. The rearrangement uses TRBV28 and TRBJ2-7; D is possibly TRBD1 (6 bases). Trimming left V 10 bases short and J 3 bases short, with 10 bases between. The CDR3 is 11 amino acids. The germline CDR1 and CDR2 sequences are MDHEN and SYDVKM. CDR3: CATRGFYEQYV. CDR3 coding DNA: TGTGCCACCAGGGGTTTCTACGAGCAGTACGTC.

Remarks on this clonotype: This may stem from a read error, because a much larger clone lies one nucleotide away. This chain connects TRBV7-3 to TRBJ2-7, with 7 bases that match TRBD2. The CDR3 totals 14 residues. V lost 6 bases, J lost 5 bases, and 10 bases stayed unmatched. CDR1 and CDR2 (germline): SGHTA, FQGTGA. CDR3 residues: CASSRGGVINEQYF. CDR3 DNA sequence: TGTGCCAGCAGTCGTGGGGGGGTAATCAACGAGCAGTACTTC.

At least ten counts were recorded for this clonotype. V is TRBV2 and J is TRBJ1-5; unclear D gene. The CDR3 is 13 amino acids. V was pared by 8 bases and J by 0 bases, with 8 bases between. Germline CDR1 and CDR2: SNHLY and FYNNEI. The CDR3 bases are TGTGCCAGCGCGGGAGATAGCAATCAGCCCCAGCATTTT. Amino acid sequence: CASAGDSNQPQHF.

The rearrangement joins TRBV7-2 to TRBJ2-5; no firm D call. The CDR3 is 13 amino acids. Deletions cut 0 bases from V and 4 bases from J, with 6 bases between. Germline V gene sequence: CDR1 SGHTA, CDR2 FQGNSA. The CDR3 reads CASSLASSETQYF. The CDR3 DNA follows: TGTGCCAGCAGCTTAGCTAGCTCAGAGACCCAGTACTTC.

This clonotype was seen just once. The chain's CDR3 is CASSPPGTSGGPASSYNEQFF. DNA of the CDR3: TGCGCCAGCAGCCCCCCGGGGACTAGCGGGGGGCCTGCGAGCTCCTACAATGAGCAGTTCTTC. The rearrangement joins TRBV5-1 to TRBJ2-1; 15 bases line up with TRBD2. V was pared by 4 bases and J by 0 bases, with 14 bases of the junction left unmatched. This CDR3 region has 21 residues. Germline CDR1 SGHRS, CDR2 YFSETQ.

The rearrangement links TRBV7-2 to TRBJ2-5, with 7 bases fitting TRBD2. Germline-derived CDR1 and CDR2 are SGHTA and FQGNSA. This CDR3 has 15 amino acids. Germline trimming cut 6 bases from V and 5 bases from J; bases unmatched to any gene: 12. CDR3 protein: CASRVRGPGGETQYF. CDR3 nucleotide sequence: TGTGCCAGCAGGGTTCGTGGGCCCGGGGGGGAGACCCAGTACTTC.

This clonotype was found many times. The V gene is TRBV5-1, the J gene TRBJ2-5; 7 nucleotides agree with TRBD1. V was pared by 4 bases and J by 2 bases, with 5 bases of the junction left unmatched. Germline values: CDR1 SGHRS, CDR2 YFSETQ. The CDR3 is made up of 14 amino acids. The CDR3 loop is CASSLATGQETQYF. In DNA form, the CDR3 reads TGCGCCAGCAGCCTGGCGACAGGGCAAGAGACCCAGTACTTC.

This clonotype occurred many times. The rearrangement links TRBV9 to TRBJ2-5; 9 bases align to TRBD2. The germline gives CDR1 SGDLS, CDR2 YYNGEE. The CDR3 loop spans 14 amino acids. With 4 bases clipped from V and 3 bases from J, the junction kept 4 bases outside the gene matches. Written as DNA, the CDR3 is TGTGCCAGCAGCCCCCGGACTAGCGAAGAGACCCAGTACTTC. Translated, it gives CASSPRTSEETQYF.